This T cell receptor beta chain was recovered during a study of regulatory T cells in long-lasting Graves disease. Study in general: Over 5 years on antithyroid drugs plus positive TSH receptor antibodies marked Graves' disease as persistent.

Germline lookup yields CDR1 MGHDK and CDR2 SYGVNS. V lost 4 bases, J lost 2 bases, and 18 bases lay in between. This CDR3 has 18 residues. Arm-PCR with iRepertoire HTBI primers amplified the CDR3 regions for these TCR beta libraries. TCRdb ran MiXCR on the multiplex PCR reads and lists one entry per CDR3 protein. The sample includes more than 350,000 distinct CDR3 sequences, 21% seen only once; the top ten take approximately 14%. Indicated time point: persistent/refractory GD, antithyroid drugs over 5 years with positive TRAb. RNA extracted from PBMCs served as the sequencing template. The authors drew patients from an endocrinology department in Xi'an, China. Whole-study findings and limits: Persistent disease preferred TRBV28, TRBJ1-2 and TRBJ2-5. Persistent patients shared more public clonotypes (2,741) than newly diagnosed patients (over 900).

This clonotype was seen a few times. What it binds is unknown. The chain combines TRBV25-1 with TRBJ1-6, with D maybe TRBD1 (5 bases). This TCR was recovered from a female donor with Graves disease. The sample consisted of peripheral blood mononuclear cells (PBMCs), taken when the disease was refractory, from a patient treated with antithyroid drugs. The CDR3 sequence is CASSGPPRQYTYNSPLHF. In DNA, the CDR3 is TGTGCCAGCAGTGGACCTCCCAGACAGTACACCTATAATTCACCCCTCCACTTT.